This T cell receptor (beta chain) comes out of a study of graft-versus-host responses after intestinal transplantation. About the study: Anti-thymocyte globulin induction preceded 2 to 4 years of tacrolimus and steroid maintenance in all recipients. Study observations and caveats: Recipient marrow harbored GvH clones, some of which surfaced first in ileum or blood. Early after transplant, HvG clones declined as circulating GvH clones peaked. Within the allografts of patients who had graft-donor T cell macrochimerism, graft-versus-host to host-versus-graft clonal ratios were high.

Concerning this clone itself: As yet, its antigen is unknown.

Measured with immunoSEQ multiplex PCR; TCRdb has only the in-frame clones, and not every one. The sample includes about 47,000 clones, 85% to 95% seen only once; the top ten take 0.2% to 0.25%. V was pared by 3 bases and J by 0 bases, with 11 bases between. The V gene's germline CDR1 is MGHRA and CDR2 YSYEKL. This CDR3 spans 15 amino acids. The chain joins TRBV4-1 to TRBJ1-2; D is unresolved. Source: unstimulated CD8+ T cells sorted from spleen or lymph node cells, taken before transplant. This TCR came from a human donor who was the organ donor for an intestinal transplant. CDR3 in DNA: TGCGCCAGCAGCCACTCTCAGAAAGCTAACTATGGCTACACCTTC. Amino acid sequence: CASSHSQKANYGYTF.